The 3 T cell receptor beta chains reported below all come from one sample, sequenced in a study of T cell responses to AZD1222 COVID-19 vaccine. Libraries were prepared by immunoSEQ multiplex PCR; TCRdb keeps only in-frame clonotypes and omits some of them. The data contain about 140,000 clones, over 90% of them seen just once; the ten biggest clones take up approximately 3.8%. Source: peripheral blood, taken 28 days after the second AZD1222 dose. Source of these receptors: an adult who received the AZD1222 COVID-19 vaccine.

The chain combines TRBV14 with TRBJ2-7, with D possibly TRBD1 on 5 matching bases. The germline gives CDR1 SGHDN, CDR2 FVKESK. The CDR3 is made up of 13 amino acids. V was trimmed by 3 bases and J by 9 bases, leaving 15 bases between them. The CDR3 nucleotides read TGTGCCAGCAGCCACGAGCAGGGAAAGGGGCAGTACTTC. It is translated as CASSHEQGKGQYF.

The J gene is TRBJ1-1, the V gene TRBV4-3; D is uncertain. V was clipped by 0 bases and J by 7 bases, with 12 bases between them. Germline CDR1 and CDR2: LGHNA and YSLEER. The CDR3 covers 14 residues. In nucleotides, the CDR3 is TGCGCCAGCAGCCAAGACGTGGGAGGTAATGAAGCTTTCTTT. This encodes CASSQDVGGNEAFF.

DNA of the CDR3: TGCAGCGTCGTACGGGGGGGGATCGCTGAAGCTTTCTTT. Encoded protein: CSVVRGGIAEAFF. This chain links TRBV29-1 with TRBJ1-1; the D gene is possibly TRBD1 (5 bases). Germline assignment: CDR1 SQVTM and CDR2 ANQGSEA. This CDR3 is built from 13 residues. Trimming removed 6 bases from V and 6 bases from J, with 17 bases in between.